The entry that follows covers one T cell receptor beta chain sequence. Its binding antigen is unknown. The sample holds no much larger clone one base away, and base qualities are not on file. This entry is derived from a study of regulatory and conventional T cells in RAG deficiency (dated by TCRdb to about 2017). Study-wide context: To compare the diversity and composition of the repertoires of Treg, conventional CD4+ and CD8+ T cells between RAG-deficient patients and healthy controls, the study applied high-throughput TCR beta sequencing.

Libraries came from the immunoSEQ multiplex PCR assay. Genomic DNA from the sorted T-cell subsets was used to amplify and sequence rearranged TCR beta chain products. In the source study's methods: Shannon entropy and Simpson indices were used to measure the diversity of productive TCR beta rearrangements in each repertoire. To assess clonal expansion, the frequencies of the 100 most abundant productive TCR beta clonotypes were added up as a share of total reads. A self-reactivity index based on amino acid usage at CDR3beta positions 6 and 7 was applied to the TRB repertoires. Two-way ANOVA was applied to the repertoire analyses, whereas Student t or Mann-Whitney tests were applied to the flow cytometric analyses. In TCRdb, the immuneACCESS table is reduced to in-frame sequences with V and J assigned. These tables do not hold every clone; where another copy was compared, an unresolved V gene accounts for under half, and the others remain unexplained. V, J and clone size are those of that table, while D and trimming were read from the DNA. The sample yields 34,000 or so clones; roughly 76% were counted once. Roughly 3.4% of the sample belongs to the ten largest clones.

Overall results and qualifications from the work: Some T-cell subset analyses were not done for some subjects. In Omenn syndrome and CID/AS patients compared with controls, roughly 100-fold fewer unique TCR beta sequences were detected from Treg cells, versus roughly 10-fold fewer for other subsets. Markedly lower Shannon entropy and higher Simpson indices were observed in RAG-deficient patients than in control T-cell subpopulations. Shorter CDR3 lengths were found in all patient T-cell subsets, and >85% Treg-Tconv repertoire overlap at nucleotide and amino acid level was observed in Omenn syndrome patients. Sorted CD25-high CD127-low cells from Omenn syndrome patients may represent peripherally activated cells rather than bona fide Treg cells.

Before genomic DNA was extracted, conventional CD4+ T cells were isolated from blood as CD25-low CD127-high cells. For repertoire analyses, the comparison group consisted of eight healthy control donors. In addition, the sample was reused for a study of regulatory T cells. According to the second study: For the multiplex PCR, 52 forward TRBV primers and 13 reverse TRBJ primers were used, and amplification bias was corrected with both assay-based and computational methods. Restricted unique TRB V-J pairs and skewed V and J gene usage were observed in patient repertoires, most markedly in regulatory T cells. Between CD3G-deficient patients and healthy controls, the study compared T-cell receptor beta repertoires in sorted regulatory T cells, conventional CD4+ T cells and CD8+ T cells. Peripheral blood mononuclear cells were isolated by Ficoll density separation. Within the immunoSEQ assay, multiplex PCR amplified rearranged TRB loci from genomic DNA. An Illumina HiSeq platform was used to sequence the TRB amplicons. Custom algorithms error-filtered the raw sequences and aligned them to reference gene sequences, after which the immunoSEQ online tools were used for analysis. Frequencies of productive and nonproductive TRB rearrangements were evaluated among both unique and total sequences. Groups were compared by t tests, Mann-Whitney tests or two-way ANOVA performed in Prism software.

Sequenced input: CD4+ effector T cells sorted from blood. The source of this sequence is a human donor in good health.

In nucleotides, the sequence is TGTGCCAGCAGTGGGACTAGCGGAATCTCCTACGAGCAGTACTTC. This sequence encodes CASSGTSGISYEQYF. The chain was built from TRBV2 and TRBJ2-7; 10 bases in the middle match TRBD2. Reading from cysteine to phenylalanine, the CDR3 counts 15 amino acids. CDR3 DNA is the only sequence kept; it has 45 bases, read in frame from the first base. Based on the germline V gene, the CDR1 and CDR2 sequences are SNHLY and FYNNEI. The V end gives up 4 bases and the J end 0 bases, leaving 3 bases in the junction not matched to a gene.